This T cell receptor beta chain is drawn from a study of T cells in Graves' hyperthyroidism and ophthalmopathy. Study-level background: Peripheral blood was drawn at first diagnosis, prior to all treatment.

Amplified TCR beta CDR3 regions came from RNA transcripts. HTBI primers were employed in a first-round RT-PCR of the TCR CDR3. TCRdb reanalysed the multiplex PCR reads using MiXCR and keeps one entry per CDR3 protein. The repertoire holds about 840,000 distinct CDR3 sequences, about two fifths seen once, with approximately 8.7% in the top ten. With respect to this clonotype: One junction end does not reproduce the germline sequence, and a read error may be involved.

This CDR3 spans 9 amino acids. Germline CDR1 reads SQVTM; CDR2 reads ANQGSEA. The chain links TRBV29-1 to TRBJ2-6; possible D gene TRBD1, 5 bases. The sample consisted of blood. This TCR derives from a man between 18 and 29 years old with Graves' hyperthyroidism. CDR3: CSVDKGWAF. Here the CDR3 DNA reads TGCAGCGTTGATAAGGGGTGGGCTTTC.